This T cell receptor beta chain originates from a study of T cell repertoires in cytomegalovirus infection. Study-wide context: TCR beta signatures that were public indicated CMV infection and matching HLA type. Overall study results and limits: Pooled public TCR beta family frequency picked out CMV carriers with the relevant HLA.

From the reads, TCRdb called clonotypes with MiXCR, one entry per CDR3 protein. The sample yields a few hundred thousand distinct CDR3 sequences, 40% seen once. Concerning this clonotype itself: Its cognate antigen is unknown.

This specimen was cultured PBMCs, taken from culture after CMV antigen stimulation. The sequence derives from a human donor in good health (CMV status not recorded). Some clones in this sample may be carry-over from other donors' samples.

CDR3: CSVRKGWNEQFF. The CDR3 DNA reads as TGCAGTGTGAGGAAAGGCTGGAATGAGCAGTTCTTC. The gene calls are TRBV20-1 and TRBJ2-1; D is undetermined. The CDR3 totals 12 residues. Germline assignment: CDR1 DFQATT and CDR2 SNEGSKA (reference sequence). The V end was cut by 7 bases, the J end by 7 bases, with 14 bases between.